This is a list of T cell receptor beta chains from one sample in a study of T cells in Graves' hyperthyroidism and ophthalmopathy. TCRdb fed the multiplex PCR reads into MiXCR, producing one record per CDR3 protein. The table includes a few hundred thousand distinct CDR3 sequences, about 15% detected once. The sequenced sample was blood. The receptors here all came from a woman between 55 and 75 years old with Graves' ophthalmopathy. The CDR3 runs from the conserved cysteine through the conserved F or W. A D gene is named only where the DNA matches it firmly. Size values are once, few and many counts, or a class for expanded clones, and some rows have none.

cdr3_length	clone_size	v_call	j_call	d_call	cdr3_nt	cdr3_aa
15	many	TRBV5-1	TRBJ1-5	.	TGCGCCAGCAGCTTGGGGCAGGGATGGGATCAGCCCCAGCATTTT	CASSLGQGWDQPQHF
20	.	TRBV5-1	TRBJ1-6	.	TGCGCCAGCAGCTCCCGTCAACATATCCCGGGGAGCTCCTATAATTCACCCCTCCACTTT	CASSSRQHIPGSSYNSPLHF
15	many	TRBV20-1	TRBJ2-1	TRBD1	TGCAGTGCTAGAGATCGGTTACAGGGGGTCAATGAGCAGTTCTTC	CSARDRLQGVNEQFF
13	.	TRBV14	TRBJ2-7	.	TGTGCCAGCAGCCAAGTGAGAGGGTTCCGGCAGTACTTC	CASSQVRGFRQYF
12	.	TRBV30	TRBJ1-1	.	TGTGCCTGTCTACTACAGGAGATTGAAGCTTTCTTT	CACLLQEIEAFF
14	many	TRBV7-2	TRBJ2-7	TRBD1	TGTGCCAGCAGTCAAGGACAGGAGGCCTACGAGCAGTACTTC	CASSQGQEAYEQYF
13	.	TRBV19	TRBJ1-4	.	TGTGCCAGTAGTTTCGCAGTCGGTGAAAAACTGTTTTTT	CASSFAVGEKLFF
16	few	TRBV5-1	TRBJ2-5	TRBD2	TGCGCCAGCAGCTGGTCTAGCGGGAGAGCGGAGGAGACCCAGTACTTC	CASSWSSGRAEETQYF
15	many	TRBV5-5	TRBJ2-7	.	TGTGCCAGCAGCACCAGGGGACTCCTGACCTACGAGCAGTACTTC	CASSTRGLLTYEQYF
15	many	TRBV2	TRBJ2-4	.	TGTGCCAGCAGTGAAGATAGAGCAGCCAAAAACATTCAGTACTTC	CASSEDRAAKNIQYF
15	few	TRBV5-1	TRBJ1-1	TRBD1	TGCGCCAGCAGCCCAGACAGGGGTGGAGGAACTGAAGCTTTCTTT	CASSPDRGGGTEAFF
16	few	TRBV9	TRBJ1-5	TRBD1	TGTGCCAGCAGCACCGGGACAGGGGGTATCAATCAGCCCCAGCATTTT	CASSTGTGGINQPQHF
13	many	TRBV20-1	TRBJ1-5	.	TGCAGTGCTCGACCTAAAGGGGGTCAGCCCCAGCATTTT	CSARPKGGQPQHF
13	many	TRBV2	TRBJ1-5	.	TGTGCCAGCCAGGATTGGAGCAATCAGCCCCAGCATTTT	CASQDWSNQPQHF
18	many	TRBV28	TRBJ2-3	TRBD2	TGTGCCAGCAGTTTAGACCACACTAGCGGGAGGGCCACAGATACGCAGTATTTT	CASSLDHTSGRATDTQYF
15	many	TRBV20-1	TRBJ2-3	.	TGCAGTGCTAGAGACCAGGGACTTCCCACAGATACGCAGTATTTT	CSARDQGLPTDTQYF
16	few	TRBV28	TRBJ2-3	TRBD2	TGTGCCAGCAGTTCCCGACTAGCGGGCCGGGGGGATACGCAGTATTTT	CASSSRLAGRGDTQYF
15	many	TRBV3-1	TRBJ1-3	TRBD1	TGTGCCAGCAGCCGCGGGACAGACTCTGGAAACACCATATATTTT	CASSRGTDSGNTIYF
14	many	TRBV12-5	TRBJ2-1	TRBD2	TGTGCTAGTGGTAGCGGGAGGGCCTGGAATGAGCAGTTCTTC	CASGSGRAWNEQFF
15	many	TRBV2	TRBJ2-3	TRBD2	TGTGCCAGCAGTGAACTCCTAGCGGGAGGATCTACGCAGTATTTT	CASSELLAGGSTQYF
14	few	TRBV19	TRBJ2-7	.	TGTGCCAGTAGTATCGGTCTCCAGGGACGGGAGCAGTACTTC	CASSIGLQGREQYF
15	.	TRBV7-2	TRBJ1-4	.	TGTGCCAGCAGCTTGTCGACAGCAACTAATGAAAAACTGTTTTTT	CASSLSTATNEKLFF
16	few	TRBV29-1	TRBJ2-1	.	TGCAGCGTTATACCCCCGACTAGTGTCTCCTACAATGAGCAGTTCTTC	CSVIPPTSVSYNEQFF
15	.	TRBV19	TRBJ1-2	TRBD1	TGTGCCAGTACGAGTAGGACAGGACCTAACTATGGCTACACCTTC	CASTSRTGPNYGYTF
14	.	TRBV4-1	TRBJ1-2	TRBD1	TGCGCCAGCAGCCAATTTCAGGGGGCCTATGGCTACACCTTC	CASSQFQGAYGYTF